These 4 T cell receptor beta chains originate from one sample sequenced in a study of T cell changes during pregnancy in multiple sclerosis. The data were produced by immunoSEQ multiplex PCR, yet TCRdb's version contains in-frame clones alone and is incomplete. The sample yields about 56,000 clones, about 90% seen once. The source was CD4+ T cells from peripheral blood mononuclear cells, collected in the second trimester of pregnancy. Receptors were obtained from a female donor with multiple sclerosis, enrolled in a pregnancy study.

The chain is built from TRBV6-5 and TRBJ2-1, with 9 bases that match TRBD2. The V gene end was trimmed by 0 bases and the J gene end by 9 bases; junction bases not matched to a gene: 9. Germline lookup yields CDR1 MNHEY and CDR2 SVGAGI. The CDR3 loop spans 16 amino acids. The CDR3 region is CASSYSAAGGPGEQFF. Here the CDR3 DNA reads TGTGCCAGCAGTTACTCGGCCGCGGGAGGGCCAGGTGAGCAGTTCTTC.

The chain uses TRBV6-1 and TRBJ1-1; D perhaps matches TRBD1 (6 bases). CDR3 length equals 15 residues. Germline CDR1 reads MNHNS; CDR2 reads SASEGT. V was shortened by 2 bases and J by 2 bases, with 12 bases between the two germline ends. The CDR3 here is CASSEWGTSNTEAFF. The CDR3 DNA reads as TGTGCCAGCAGTGAATGGGGGACATCAAACACTGAAGCTTTCTTT.

Only one count was recorded for this clone. V is TRBV5-1 and J is TRBJ2-5; TRBD2 aligns across 11 bases. The J call is in doubt because the DNA end fits TRBJ2-7 better. Germline V gives CDR1 SGHRS, CDR2 YFSETQ. This CDR3 comprises 15 residues. The CDR3 bases are TGCGCCAGCAGCTTGACGACTAGCGGGAATTACGAGCAGTACTTC. The encoded protein is CASSLTTSGNYEQYF.

This chain joins TRBV7-8 and TRBJ1-3; possibly TRBD1 for D (6 bases). The CDR3 is made up of 16 amino acids. Germline values: CDR1 SGHVS, CDR2 FQNEAQ. V lost 3 bases, J lost 2 bases, and 14 bases lay in between. DNA for the CDR3: TGTGCCAGCAGCTTCTGGCAGGGGCTTCCTGGAAACACCATATATTTT. It encodes CASSFWQGLPGNTIYF. Complete variable domain (other parts from reference TRBV7-8 and TRBJ1-3): GAGVSQSPRYKVAKRGQDVALRCDPISGHVSLFWYQQALGQGPEFLTYFQNEAQLDKSGLPSDRFFAERPEGSVSTLKIQRTQQEDSAVYLCASSFWQGLPGNTIYFGEGSWLTVV.